This T cell receptor (beta chain) was observed in a study of cytomegalovirus exposure and HLA in healthy donors. Both 60 Vbeta primers and 13 Jbeta primers went into the PCR. The data were produced by immunoSEQ multiplex PCR, yet TCRdb's version contains in-frame clones alone and is incomplete. The sample holds about 130,000 clones, roughly 80% seen once. Whole-study findings and limits: Associated with HLA alleles at 0.05 false discovery rate in a later analysis were approximately 17,000 TCR beta sequences. Previous analysis showed most TCR beta V segments were productive about 87% or about 30% of the time. CMV serostatus was the only immune exposure information that was available. Roughly uniform depth of sequencing across donors was assumed in presence/absence analyses.

On this clone: What it binds is unknown.

V shed 4 bases and J 4 bases; nucleotides not matched to a gene: 13. CDR3 length: 17 amino acids. Looked up from germline, CDR1 is SGHTA and CDR2 is FQGNSA. This chain connects TRBV7-2 to TRBJ2-7, with 10 bases matching TRBD1. The sample was PBMCs. The receptor comes from a woman aged 40 to 50 in good health and CMV-seropositive. CDR3 residues: CASSSGQGGSVGYEQYF. CDR3 DNA sequence: TGTGCCAGCAGCTCCGGACAGGGGGGGTCTGTTGGGTACGAGCAGTACTTC.